This paragraph covers one T cell receptor (beta chain) sequence. Its antigen specificity is not known. Base-call qualities are not available, and no considerably larger clone is one nucleotide away. The data belong to a study of cytomegalovirus exposure and HLA in healthy donors (dated by TCRdb to about 2017). In terms of the full investigation: The approximately 710 repertoires of the first cohort and the 120 validation repertoires were produced on the same platform, according to a later analysis. The study aimed to test whether cataloging public T cell receptors could reveal signatures of past pathogen exposure. In addition to the first cohort of 650 to 750 subjects, a separate validation cohort of 100 to 150 different subjects was used. High-throughput TCR immunosequencing, statistical association of individual TCRs with disease status, and machine learning were combined to predict cytomegalovirus infection status. General findings and caveats noted by the study authors: The authors suggested that the approach could potentially be generalized to other disease states and immunological phenotypes. In the study, approximately 160 TCR beta chains were listed as associated with cytomegalovirus. Of the cluster scores, 90% to 95% were above 0 in a later analysis, which found that TCRs clustered in the first cohort also tended to co-occur in the roughly 130 validation repertoires. While some public TCRs were present in many individuals, most TCR sequences turned up only very rarely across donors. In vitro tests confirmed that a few of the cytomegalovirus-associated TCR beta chains recognize cytomegalovirus antigens. A later analysis had no HLA typing for the validation cohort, so co-occurrence there was scored across all 120 repertoires. The classifier was reported to diagnose cytomegalovirus status with high specificity and sensitivity in both the original and validation cohorts.

Receptor amplification or capture employed the immunoSEQ multiplex PCR assay. For the original study's pipeline: A statistical classification framework was built to diagnose cytomegalovirus status from the catalog of TCR beta chain sequences. Imported from immuneACCESS, the table was reduced by TCRdb to in-frame sequences with V and J called. These copies leave out some clones; in studies compared against another copy, an unresolved V gene accounts for under half, and the cause of the remainder is not known. That table gives V, J and clone size, and the DNA gave D and trimming. The table for this sample lists some 170,000 clones; approximately 86% of them were counted only once. The leading ten clones occupy roughly 2.5% of the sample. Cut back by 5 bases and 1 base, the V and J ends lie 12 bases apart. Including the terminal cysteine and phenylalanine, the CDR3 comprises 15 residues. CDR3 DNA only is kept here, 45 bases in frame from base 1. CDR1 and CDR2, per the germline V gene, are WSHSY and SAAADI.

The donors belonged to the validation cohort of over a hundred subjects, which was separate from the roughly 700-subject first cohort. This TCR derives from a young man in good health and CMV-seropositive. Sequenced input: PBMCs. Recombination connected TRBV10-2 to TRBJ2-1; the D gene is perhaps TRBD2, from 5 matching bases. The CDR3 in this case is CASSLETGSYNEQFF. The sequenced DNA is TGCGCCAGCAGTCTGGAGACGGGATCCTACAATGAGCAGTTCTTC.